This TCR beta chain was found in a study of blood T cell repertoires in COVID-19. In the study overall: The United States, Italy and Spain were the sources of the acute and convalescent COVID-19 samples. The analysed material was cDNA or gDNA that came from T cells, B-cell-depleted T cells, or PBMCs.

Profiling relied on immunoSEQ multiplex PCR, and the TCRdb table lists in-frame clones only, not all of them. The sample holds about 400,000 clones; around 90% are singletons and the top ten take roughly 1.2%. Germline CDR1 LGHNA, CDR2 YNFKEQ. This CDR3 is built from 17 residues. V was clipped by 4 bases and J by 4 bases, with 20 bases between them. This TCR was recovered from a middle-aged man with acute or convalescent COVID-19. The chain joins TRBV4-2 to TRBJ1-3; tentatively, D is TRBD1 (6 bases). Input material: peripheral blood. CDR3 in DNA: TGTGCCAGCAGCCTCACGGGTCACAGGGACGGAGGAAACACCATATATTTT. This translates into CASSLTGHRDGGNTIYF.